Each of the 26 T cell receptor beta chains below was sequenced from the same sample in a study of cytomegalovirus exposure and HLA in healthy donors. Produced via immunoSEQ multiplex PCR; TCRdb's table is partial and in-frame only. Of roughly 120,000 clones listed, 85% to 90% were seen once; the top ten hold about 2%. Sequencing was performed on PBMCs. Source of these receptors: a young woman in good health and CMV-seronegative.

The J gene is TRBJ2-7, the V gene TRBV5-6; 9 bases fit TRBD1. The trim removed 7 bases at V and 2 bases at J, leaving 7 bases unmatched. CDR1 SGHDT and CDR2 YYEEEE come from the germline V gene. The CDR3 length is 14 residues. The DNA of the CDR3 is TGTGCCAGCCTTCCTGGGACAGGGCCCTACGAGCAGTACTTC. Protein product: CASLPGTGPYEQYF.

The chain recombines TRBV4-3 with TRBJ2-1; possible D gene TRBD2, 5 bases. This CDR3 has 16 residues. Trimming took off 3 bases at V and 4 bases at J, with 16 bases between the two ends. Germline loops: CDR1 LGHNA, CDR2 YSLEER. CDR3 in DNA: TGCGCCAGCAGCCAGGGCGGCGGACTTAGATACAATGAGCAGTTCTTC. Encoded protein: CASSQGGGLRYNEQFF.

This chain connects TRBV6-5 to TRBJ2-5, with 9 bases identical to TRBD1. V lost 5 bases to trimming and J lost 3 bases; unmatched junction nucleotides: 4. This CDR3 has 14 amino acids. Germline loops: CDR1 MNHEY, CDR2 SVGAGI. The CDR3 region is CASSPDRGEETQYF. As DNA, the CDR3 is TGTGCCAGCAGTCCCGACAGGGGGGAAGAGACCCAGTACTTC.

This chain connects TRBV7-8 to TRBJ2-3, with 10 positions matching TRBD2. Germline CDR1 reads SGHVS; CDR2 reads FQNEAQ. Losses at the gene ends were 4 bases for V and 1 base for J; bases not matched to a gene: 17. CDR3 length: 20 amino acids. The CDR3 reads CASSWEPGAGGPVGTDTQYF. The CDR3 DNA is TGTGCCAGCAGCTGGGAGCCCGGAGCGGGAGGGCCTGTGGGCACAGATACGCAGTATTTT.

The V call is TRBV6-5, the J call TRBJ1-2; D gene ambiguous. V gave up 5 bases and J gave up 3 bases, with 13 bases separating them. Germline lookup yields CDR1 MNHEY and CDR2 SVGAGI. This CDR3 has 14 amino acids. The CDR3 protein is CASSSSSPYYGYTF. The CDR3, as DNA: TGTGCCAGCAGTAGTAGCTCCCCCTACTATGGCTACACCTTC.

In DNA form, the CDR3 reads TGTGCCAGCAGCTTGGGACAGGGGTGGACCTACGAGCAGTACTTC. This translates into CASSLGQGWTYEQYF. This chain uses TRBV7-9 with TRBJ2-7; 10 nucleotides line up with TRBD1. The CDR3 has 15 amino acids. The ends lost 3 bases at V and 2 bases at J; junction bases unmatched: 4. Looked up from germline, CDR1 is SEHNR and CDR2 is FQNEAQ (reference sequence). Full variable domain (missing parts from reference TRBV7-9 and TRBJ2-7): DTGVSQNPRHKITKRGQNVTFRCDPISEHNRLYWYRQTLGQGPEFLTYFQNEAQLEKSRLLSDRFSAERPKGSFSTLEIQRTEQGDSAMYLCASSLGQGWTYEQYFGPGTRLTVT.

J is TRBJ2-1 and V is TRBV9; maybe TRBD2 (6 bases). The length of the CDR3 is 15 residues. Germline V gene sequence: CDR1 SGDLS, CDR2 YYNGEE. V was shortened by 1 base and J by 4 bases, with 12 bases between the two germline ends. CDR3 loop: CASSVSVGGYNEQFF. CDR3 sequence (DNA): TGTGCCAGCAGCGTATCGGTGGGGGGATACAATGAGCAGTTCTTC.

The CDR3 reads CASSLPPDNEQFF. In nucleotides, the CDR3 is TGTGCCAGCAGCTTACCCCCTGACAATGAGCAGTTCTTC. The rearrangement uses TRBV7-6 and TRBJ2-1; D is uncertain. V lost 2 bases and J 5 bases, leaving 7 bases between the germline ends. Germline CDR1 and CDR2: SGHVS and FNYEAQ. The CDR3 runs 13 residues.

This rearrangement joins TRBV4-2 to TRBJ2-7, with D possibly being TRBD1 (6 bases). The germline V and J ends were trimmed by 1 base and 2 bases, with 9 bases remaining between them. Germline CDR1 reads LGHNA; CDR2 reads YNFKEQ. This CDR3 has 14 residues. CDR3 coding DNA: TGTGCCAGCAGCCAAGGGACAGCTACCTACGAGCAGTACTTC. As protein: CASSQGTATYEQYF.

The rearrangement links TRBV5-6 to TRBJ1-6; D remains unclear. Germline CDR1 reads SGHDT; CDR2 reads YYEEEE. V was shortened by 1 base and J by 8 bases, with 10 bases between the two germline ends. This CDR3 spans 14 amino acids. CDR3 sequence (DNA): TGTGCCAGCAGCTTGACGGTCACCCATTCACCCCTCCACTTT. Translated, it gives CASSLTVTHSPLHF. The full variable domain, its missing parts supplied by reference TRBV5-6 and TRBJ1-6, is DAGVTQSPTHLIKTRGQQVTLRCSPKSGHDTVSWYQQALGQGPQFIFQYYEEEERQRGNFPDRFSGHQFPNYSSELNVNALLLGDSALYLCASSLTVTHSPLHFGNGTRLTVT.

This sequence joins TRBV28 and TRBJ1-1; TRBD1 agrees at 7 bases. CDR1 MDHEN and CDR2 SYDVKM come from the germline V gene. The CDR3 contains 18 residues. The V and J ends lost 4 bases and 0 bases, in that order; junction bases with no gene match: 14. CDR3 DNA: TGTGCCAGCAGTTCTCCGACAGGGCGGGCCCTAATGAACACTGAAGCTTTCTTT. It is translated as CASSSPTGRALMNTEAFF.

This clone has a handful of counts. This sequence joins TRBV28 and TRBJ2-2, with D hard to call. CDR3 length: 12 amino acids. Looked up from germline, CDR1 is MDHEN and CDR2 is SYDVKM. The ends were cut back, 2 bases at V and 5 bases at J, with 3 bases in the middle. CDR3 residues: CASSLTTGELFF. The CDR3 coding sequence is TGTGCCAGCAGTTTAACTACCGGGGAGCTGTTTTTT. Drawing the rest from reference TRBV28 and TRBJ2-2, the complete variable domain is DVKVTQSSRYLVKRTGEKVFLECVQDMDHENMFWYRQDPGLGLRLIYFSYDVKMKEKGDIPEGYSVSREKKERFSLILESASTNQTSMYLCASSLTTGELFFGEGSRLTVL.

This rearrangement joins TRBV7-3 to TRBJ1-2, with TRBD1 identical over 7 bases. CDR3 size: 15 residues. The J segment lost 3 bases and the V segment lost 5 bases, leaving 9 bases of the junction unmatched. Germline-derived CDR1 and CDR2 are SGHTA and FQGTGA. CDR3: CASSQLQGFDYGYTF. The CDR3 coding sequence is TGTGCCAGCAGCCAACTACAGGGGTTTGACTATGGCTACACCTTC.

The V and J genes are TRBV25-1 and TRBJ2-5; maybe TRBD2 (6 bases). Germline-derived CDR1 and CDR2 are MGHDK and SYGVNS. Between the trimmed V and J ends, which lost 5 bases and 7 bases, there was a span of 14 bases. This CDR3 contains 13 residues. In DNA, the CDR3 is TGTGCCAGCAGTTTCGGCCAAGCGGGGACCCAGTACTTC. This codes for CASSFGQAGTQYF.

The V and J genes are TRBV25-1 and TRBJ2-6, with D maybe TRBD1 (6 bases). The V gene lost 2 bases and the J gene lost 10 bases, with 18 bases spanning the gap. Per the germline V gene, CDR1 is MGHDK and CDR2 is SYGVNS. The CDR3 has 16 amino acids. CDR3: CASSEGRGYQSNVLTF. DNA of the CDR3: TGTGCCAGCAGTGAAGGTAGGGGGTACCAATCGAACGTCCTGACTTTC.

V and J are TRBV30 and TRBJ2-5; 10 bases agree with TRBD2. This CDR3 has 14 amino acids. Unmatched junction bases numbered 6, after V lost 4 bases and J lost 4 bases. Germline V gene lookup returns CDR1 GTSNPN and CDR2 SVGIG (reference sequence). CDR3 sequence (DNA): TGTGCCTGGACCGAGGCTAGCGGGGGAGAGACCCAGTACTTC. Encoded protein: CAWTEASGGETQYF.

The CDR3 reads CASSYGGVTYEQYF. The CDR3 region has the DNA TGTGCCAGCAGTTACGGAGGGGTGACTTACGAGCAGTACTTC. The chain couples TRBV6-5 to TRBJ2-7, with TRBD2 as a possible D gene (6 bases). There are 14 residues in the CDR3. CDR1 and CDR2 from the germline V gene are MNHEY and SVGAGI. V lost 2 bases, J lost 4 bases, and 12 bases lay in between.

V and J are TRBV2 and TRBJ2-7; 8 nucleotides align to TRBD1. The CDR3 is 16 amino acids. CDR1 is SNHLY and CDR2 is FYNNEI in the germline V gene. V shed 5 bases and J 0 bases; nucleotides not matched to a gene: 9. This CDR3 reads CASSPGTGGYSYEQYF. CDR3 DNA sequence: TGTGCCAGCAGTCCGGGTACAGGGGGGTACTCCTACGAGCAGTACTTC.

V gene TRBV15 combines with J gene TRBJ2-5; 8 nucleotides agree with TRBD2. The germline V gene encodes CDR1 LNHNV and CDR2 YYDKDF (reference sequence). The CDR3 runs to 14 residues. Trimming removed 0 bases from V and 7 bases from J; junction bases left unmatched: 4. The CDR3 nucleotides read TGTGCCACCAGCAGAGATCGGGGGGGGCGGACCCAGTACTTC. Amino acid sequence: CATSRDRGGRTQYF.

This clone was counted between two and nine times. The rearrangement links TRBV11-1 to TRBJ1-1; a weak D match, TRBD1 (5 bases). Germline-derived CDR1 and CDR2 are SGHAT and FQDESV (reference sequence). The CDR3 contains 14 residues. The V gene lost 5 bases and the J gene lost 1 base, with 11 bases spanning the gap. The CDR3 region has the DNA TGTGCCAGCAGCCGTAAGACAGCGAACACTGAAGCTTTCTTT. It translates to CASSRKTANTEAFF.

V and J are TRBV6-1 and TRBJ1-1, with D unresolved. V was clipped by 5 bases and J by 5 bases, with 15 bases between them. Germline V gene lookup returns CDR1 MNHNS and CDR2 SASEGT. The CDR3 length is 14 residues. The CDR3 sequence is CASSFQEGLTEAFF. Here the CDR3 DNA reads TGTGCCAGCAGTTTCCAGGAGGGTTTAACTGAAGCTTTCTTT.

The chain carries TRBV30 and TRBJ2-1; no firm D call. V was shortened by 1 base and J by 9 bases, with 4 bases between the two germline ends. Germline-derived CDR1 and CDR2 are GTSNPN and SVGIG (reference sequence). The CDR3 runs 10 residues. CDR3 amino acids: CAWSEREQFF. DNA of the CDR3: TGTGCCTGGAGTGAGCGTGAGCAGTTCTTC.

This clone was seen once. The rearrangement links TRBV27 to TRBJ2-7; possible D gene TRBD2, 5 bases. The V end was cut by 1 base, the J end by 0 bases, with 7 bases between. The germline V gene has CDR1 MNHEY and CDR2 SMNVEV (reference sequence). The CDR3 covers 14 residues. This chain's CDR3 is CASSLYGSSYEQYF. In DNA, the CDR3 is TGTGCCAGCAGTTTATATGGGAGCTCCTACGAGCAGTACTTC.

The J gene is TRBJ1-3, the V gene TRBV27; perhaps TRBD1 as D (6 bases). Germline V gene sequence: CDR1 MNHEY, CDR2 SMNVEV (reference sequence). The V and J ends lost 4 bases and 7 bases respectively, with 20 bases between them. The CDR3 has 16 residues. CDR3 in amino acids: CASSSRGGKGDNTIYF. The CDR3 region has the DNA TGTGCCAGCAGTTCGCGAGGTGGGAAGGGGGACAACACCATATATTTT.

V usage is TRBV5-1 and J usage is TRBJ2-7, with TRBD2 identical over 8 bases. This CDR3 has 15 residues. The V gene end was trimmed by 4 bases and the J gene end by 4 bases; junction bases not matched to a gene: 10. Germline CDR1 is SGHRS and CDR2 is YFSETQ. The CDR3 bases are TGCGCCAGCAGCCTGGGTGGGACTAGTGCTTACGAGCAGTACTTC. Residues: CASSLGGTSAYEQYF.

In this sample, this clone turned up a few times. The V gene is TRBV30, the J gene TRBJ2-3; D may be TRBD1 (6 bases). The V and J ends lost 1 base and 2 bases respectively, with 10 bases between them. Germline-derived CDR1 and CDR2 are GTSNPN and SVGIG (reference sequence). CDR3 length: 14 amino acids. The CDR3 loop is CAWSGGHNTDTQYF. CDR3 in DNA: TGTGCCTGGAGTGGGGGACATAACACAGATACGCAGTATTTT.